This passage covers 31 T cell receptor beta chains from one sample sequenced in a study of T cell repertoires in cytomegalovirus infection. No antigen has been assigned to these receptors. TCRdb ran MiXCR on the reads and lists one entry per CDR3 protein. This sample has about 920,000 distinct CDR3 sequences, with roughly 30% found just once. Sequenced material: cultured CD8+ T cells from PBMCs, taken from culture after CMV antigen stimulation. These receptors were collected from a human donor in good health (CMV status not recorded). Some clones in this sample may be carry-over from other donors' samples.

Only a few counts were recorded for this clonotype. The chain recombines TRBV4-2 with TRBJ2-1, with TRBD2 identical over 10 bases. With V trimmed by 3 bases and J by 5 bases, 10 bases remained unmatched. The CDR3 extends over 17 amino acids. Germline CDR1 and CDR2: LGHNA and YNFKEQ. The CDR3 region has the DNA TGTGCCAGCAGCCACCCGTCTAGCGGGGGTACACACAATGAGCAGTTCTTC. Translation: CASSHPSSGGTHNEQFF.

This clonotype occurred many times. The chain has TRBV7-8 and TRBJ1-2; TRBD1 aligns across 7 bases. V shed 4 bases and J 6 bases; nucleotides not matched to a gene: 5. CDR3 length: 13 residues. Per germline, CDR1 SGHVS and CDR2 FQNEAQ. CDR3 sequence: CASSWTGLDGYTF. The CDR3 coding sequence is TGTGCCAGCAGCTGGACAGGCTTAGATGGCTACACCTTC. Together with reference TRBV7-8 and TRBJ1-2, the CDR3 gives the full variable domain: GAGVSQSPRYKVAKRGQDVALRCDPISGHVSLFWYQQALGQGPEFLTYFQNEAQLDKSGLPSDRFFAERPEGSVSTLKIQRTQQEDSAVYLCASSWTGLDGYTFGSGTRLTVV.

The rearrangement links TRBV7-6 to TRBJ1-1; no clear D gene. Germline V CDR1 and CDR2: SGHVS, FNYEAQ. This CDR3 contains 14 residues. V was pared by 2 bases and J by 4 bases, with 11 bases between. The chain's CDR3 is CASSLKEVVTEAFF. As DNA, the CDR3 is TGTGCCAGCAGCTTAAAGGAAGTAGTCACTGAAGCTTTCTTT.

The genes are TRBV29-1 and TRBJ2-3, with TRBD1 matching over 9 bases. V was clipped by 5 bases and J by 3 bases; unmatched bases: 6. From germline, CDR1 is SQVTM and CDR2 ANQGSEA. The CDR3 loop spans 14 amino acids. CDR3 amino acids: CSVLSGTGTDTQYF. The CDR3 nucleotides are TGCAGCGTTTTATCCGGGACAGGGACAGATACGCAGTATTTT.

This clonotype was recorded only once. V is TRBV15 and J is TRBJ2-3, with D perhaps given as TRBD1 or TRBD2 (6 bases each). V was clipped by 3 bases and J by 4 bases, with 11 bases between them. Germline CDR1 reads LNHNV; CDR2 reads YYDKDF (reference sequence). The CDR3 has 14 residues. The CDR3 loop is CATSSPGEADTQYF. The CDR3, as DNA: TGTGCCACCAGCAGTCCAGGGGAGGCAGATACGCAGTATTTT.

This clonotype appeared many times. The rearrangement links TRBV7-8 to TRBJ2-1; 9 bases match TRBD2. This CDR3 has 16 amino acids. Unmatched junction bases numbered 8, after V lost 5 bases and J lost 3 bases. Germline values: CDR1 SGHVS, CDR2 FQNEAQ. The CDR3 reads CASSVLAGSIYNEQFF. The CDR3 DNA sequence: TGTGCCAGCAGCGTTCTAGCGGGGAGTATCTACAATGAGCAGTTCTTC.

This clonotype was detected ten times or more. The V call is TRBV7-9, the J call TRBJ2-7, with unresolved D. The CDR3 length is 11 residues. The ends were cut back, 2 bases at V and 6 bases at J, with 5 bases in the middle. CDR1 and CDR2 (germline): SEHNR, FQNEAQ (reference sequence). Here the CDR3 DNA reads TGTGCCAGCAGCTTAATTAGCGAGCAGTACTTC. It yields the protein CASSLISEQYF.

This clonotype turned up a few times. As DNA, the CDR3 is TGTGCCAGCAGCTCTCGTTGGGGGCACGAGCAGTACTTC. It translates to CASSSRWGHEQYF. The chain is built from TRBV11-2 and TRBJ2-7; D is possibly TRBD1 (6 bases). Germline CDR1 reads SGHAT; CDR2 reads FQNNGV. Deletions cut 4 bases from V and 5 bases from J, with 12 bases between. This CDR3 has 13 amino acids.

This clonotype occurred a few times. The genes are TRBV7-9 and TRBJ1-1, with D tentatively TRBD1 (6 bases). This CDR3 region has 18 residues. CDR1 and CDR2 from the germline V gene are SEHNR and FQNEAQ (reference sequence). The V and J ends lost 1 base and 3 bases respectively, with 21 bases between them. The CDR3 spells CASSLVGAIQGKDTEAFF. CDR3 coding DNA: TGTGCCAGCAGCTTAGTGGGGGCCATTCAGGGAAAGGACACTGAAGCTTTCTTT.

This chain links TRBV10-3 with TRBJ2-2, with D unclear. Germline V lookup: CDR1 ENHRY, CDR2 SYGVKD. V was pared by 7 bases and J by 0 bases, with 6 bases between. This CDR3 comprises 13 residues. The CDR3: CAIMLTNTGELFF. The DNA for the CDR3 is TGTGCCATCATGTTAACGAACACCGGGGAGCTGTTTTTT.

About this clonotype itself: At one end the junction does not follow the germline gene, possibly because of a read error. CDR3 coding DNA: TGTGTCAGCAAACGGGGGGGCCTTAATGAGCAGTTCTTC. Its translation: CVSKRGGLNEQFF. The rearrangement joins TRBV27 to TRBJ2-1; 8 bases line up with TRBD2. Germline assignment: CDR1 MNHEY and CDR2 SMNVEV (reference sequence). CDR3 length: 13 residues.

The chain recombines TRBV7-9 with TRBJ1-1; the D is unclear. The CDR3 runs to 15 residues. Germline CDR1 SEHNR, CDR2 FQNEAQ (reference sequence). Trimming removed 3 bases from V and 0 bases from J, with 11 bases in between. The CDR3 reads CASSFYPDVNTEAFF. For the CDR3, the DNA is TGTGCCAGCAGCTTTTACCCGGATGTGAACACTGAAGCTTTCTTT. The full variable domain, rest sourced from reference TRBV7-9 and TRBJ1-1, is DTGVSQNPRHKITKRGQNVTFRCDPISEHNRLYWYRQTLGQGPEFLTYFQNEAQLEKSRLLSDRFSAERPKGSFSTLEIQRTEQGDSAMYLCASSFYPDVNTEAFFGQGTRLTVV.

The chain is built from TRBV5-4 and TRBJ2-2, with D possibly TRBD1 on 5 matching bases. Trimming removed 3 bases at V and 1 base at J, with 10 bases between. The CDR3 totals 15 residues. From germline, CDR1 is SGHNT and CDR2 YYREEE (reference sequence). The CDR3 nucleotides read TGTGCCAGCAGCTCATTTACAGGGAACACCGGGGAGCTGTTTTTT. It is translated as CASSSFTGNTGELFF.

This clonotype was counted only a few times. The gene calls are TRBV7-6 and TRBJ2-1; no clear D gene. This CDR3 has 18 amino acids. V was trimmed by 2 bases and J by 8 bases, leaving 25 bases between them. Germline V gene sequence: CDR1 SGHVS, CDR2 FNYEAQ. CDR3: CASSLLGLGGVAVYEQFF. In DNA form, the CDR3 reads TGTGCCAGCAGCTTACTCGGTCTCGGTGGGGTGGCGGTCTATGAGCAGTTCTTC.

The CDR3 coding sequence is TGCGCCAGCAGCTCTTCGGACCTGCCCACCGGGGAGCTGTTTTTT. Translating it yields CASSSSDLPTGELFF. The chain uses TRBV4-3 and TRBJ2-2; D call uncertain. V lost 5 bases and J 4 bases, leaving 14 bases between the germline ends. The CDR3 extends over 15 amino acids. In germline, CDR1 is LGHNA, CDR2 YSLEER.

This chain uses TRBV9 with TRBJ2-1; 8 bases align to TRBD1. Germline CDR1 SGDLS, CDR2 YYNGEE. The CDR3 is 13 amino acids. The V segment lost 0 bases and the J segment 9 bases; nucleotides outside the gene matches: 2. Here the CDR3 DNA reads TGTGCCAGCAGCGTAGCAGGGGGCATTGAGCAGTTCTTC. This codes for CASSVAGGIEQFF.

V and J are TRBV3-1 and TRBJ1-2; D possibly corresponds to TRBD1 (6 bases). The ends were cut back, 4 bases at V and 9 bases at J, with 21 bases in the middle. The CDR3 contains 15 residues. Germline-derived CDR1 and CDR2 are LGHDT and YNNKEL (reference sequence). The CDR3 here is CASSLSRGVDRSYTF. As DNA, the CDR3 is TGTGCCAGCAGCCTCTCGCGGGGAGTTGACAGGAGCTACACCTTC.

The V call is TRBV4-3, the J call TRBJ1-1, with D uncertain. This CDR3 region has 14 residues. V shed 5 bases and J shed 2 bases, with 12 bases lying between them. Germline loops: CDR1 LGHNA, CDR2 YSLEER. The CDR3 DNA sequence: TGCGCCAGCAGCGGCAGCTACCCCAACACTGAAGCTTTCTTT. Amino acids: CASSGSYPNTEAFF.

Ten or more counts support this clonotype. The gene calls are TRBV19 and TRBJ2-6; D gene unclear. The germline V and J ends were trimmed by 3 bases and 0 bases, with 3 bases remaining between them. Germline V gives CDR1 LNHDA, CDR2 SQIVND (reference sequence). The CDR3 totals 14 residues. Here the CDR3 reads CASSIASGANVLTF. The CDR3 nucleotides are TGTGCCAGTAGTATTGCCTCTGGGGCCAACGTCCTGACTTTC.

The V and J genes are TRBV15 and TRBJ2-1, with D perhaps matching TRBD2 (6 bases). The germline V gene has CDR1 LNHNV and CDR2 YYDKDF (reference sequence). V lost 5 bases and J lost 7, with 9 bases in between. The CDR3 is made up of 12 amino acids. The CDR3 here is CATSGSGNEQFF. The CDR3 coding sequence is TGTGCCACCAGCGGTAGCGGTAATGAGCAGTTCTTC.

The chain employs TRBV5-1 and TRBJ1-6, with D maybe TRBD1 (6 bases). The CDR3 is 14 residues long. Germline loops: CDR1 SGHRS, CDR2 YFSETQ. Trimming shortened V by 0 bases and J by 16 bases, and 17 bases separated the two germline ends. The CDR3 DNA follows: TGCGCCAGCAGCTTGGTGGCAGATCTTAGGGGGCTCCACTTT. As protein: CASSLVADLRGLHF.

This chain links TRBV9 with TRBJ2-1; weak D call: TRBD2 (5 bases). V lost 3 bases and J lost 12, with 19 bases in between. This CDR3 region has 14 residues. Germline-derived CDR1 and CDR2 are SGDLS and YYNGEE. In DNA form, the CDR3 reads TGTGCCAGCAGCGCTAGCCGGTCCCCCAGCATGCAGTTCTTC. This sequence encodes CASSASRSPSMQFF.

The rearrangement joins TRBV7-9 to TRBJ1-1; a weak D match, TRBD1 (5 bases). This CDR3 region has 13 residues. V was shortened by 4 bases and J by 7 bases, with 13 bases between the two germline ends. The germline gives CDR1 SEHNR, CDR2 FQNEAQ (reference sequence). The CDR3 DNA reads as TGTGCCAGCAGCTCCTTTGGGCAGGGTGAAGCTTTCTTT. Translating gives CASSSFGQGEAFF.

V and J are TRBV7-6 and TRBJ2-7; D call uncertain. The CDR3 runs to 16 residues. Germline CDR1 and CDR2: SGHVS and FNYEAQ. The V and J ends lost 1 base and 0 bases respectively, with 13 bases between them. The CDR3 protein is CASSLEGQPSSYEQYF. The CDR3 DNA follows: TGTGCCAGCAGCTTAGAAGGGCAGCCGAGCTCCTACGAGCAGTACTTC. Based on the CDR3 plus reference TRBV7-6 and TRBJ2-7, the full variable domain is GAGVSQSPRYKVTKRGQDVALRCDPISGHVSLYWYRQALGQGPEFLTYFNYEAQQDKSGLPNDRFSAERPEGSISTLTIQRTEQRDSAMYRCASSLEGQPSSYEQYFGPGTRLTVT.

The rearrangement links TRBV7-4 to TRBJ2-1; 12 bases map to TRBD1. The trim removed 5 bases at V and 8 bases at J, leaving 7 bases unmatched. CDR1 SGHVT and CDR2 SQSDAQ come from the germline V gene. There are 15 residues in the CDR3. CDR3 protein: CASSLTGTGGYEQFF. CDR3 sequence (DNA): TGTGCCAGCAGCCTGACCGGGACAGGGGGCTATGAGCAGTTCTTC.

This clonotype appeared a few times. This chain connects TRBV7-2 to TRBJ1-1; D is perhaps TRBD1 (6 bases). The germline V gene encodes CDR1 SGHTA and CDR2 FQGNSA. The CDR3 length is 13 residues. V was pared by 5 bases and J by 7 bases, with 14 bases between. The CDR3 DNA reads TGTGCCAGCAGCCCCTTGACAGGAATTGAAGCTTTCTTT. Its translation: CASSPLTGIEAFF.

This chain joins TRBV25-1 and TRBJ1-1, with TRBD1 as a possible D gene (6 bases). Germline V gene sequence: CDR1 MGHDK, CDR2 SYGVNS. With 6 bases removed from V and 3 bases from J, the gap between germline ends came to 11 bases. The CDR3 spans 13 residues. The CDR3 nucleotides are TGTGCCAGCAGAGGTCGGGGGCACACTGAAGCTTTCTTT. Amino acid sequence: CASRGRGHTEAFF.

This clonotype came up many times. The chain's CDR3 is CASRGQGGNEQFF. CDR3 coding DNA: TGTGCCAGCAGAGGACAGGGTGGGAATGAGCAGTTCTTC. The chain couples TRBV27 to TRBJ2-1, with 8 bases aligning to TRBD1. The CDR3 is 13 amino acids. Germline values: CDR1 MNHEY, CDR2 SMNVEV (reference sequence). Trimming at V came to 6 bases and at J to 7 bases, leaving 5 bases not matched to a gene.

The V gene is TRBV4-1, the J gene TRBJ1-4; no firm D call. V dropped 1 base and J dropped 5 bases, with 23 bases sitting between them. The CDR3 totals 19 residues. CDR1 is MGHRA, CDR2 YSYEKL, per germline. CDR3 DNA: TGCGCCAGCAGCCAAGGACCCGCAGGAGCCGGAGGATCAAATGAAAAACTGTTTTTT. It translates to CASSQGPAGAGGSNEKLFF.

Ten or more counts support this clonotype. V usage is TRBV7-2 and J usage is TRBJ1-2; D uncertain. Trimming took 4 bases from V and 0 from J, leaving 18 bases between them. Germline V gives CDR1 SGHTA, CDR2 FQGNSA. CDR3 length: 17 residues. CDR3 sequence (DNA): TGTGCCAGCAGCTCAGCCCTGGTACTTAGGGCTAACTATGGCTACACCTTC. It encodes CASSSALVLRANYGYTF.

The V gene is TRBV20-1, the J gene TRBJ2-3; D may match TRBD1 or TRBD2 (5 bases each). The V gene's germline CDR1 is DFQATT and CDR2 SNEGSKA (reference sequence). The CDR3 contains 17 residues. With 3 bases removed from V and 2 bases from J, the gap between germline ends came to 21 bases. CDR3 residues: CSASEPGTYVDTDTQYF. CDR3 bases: TGCAGTGCTAGTGAACCAGGGACCTATGTGGACACAGATACGCAGTATTTT.